This T cell receptor (beta chain) was recovered during a study of blood T cell repertoires in COVID-19. The overall study: COVID-19 samples collected from the United States, Italy and Spain covered acute and convalescent phases. T cells, B-cell-depleted T cells, or PBMCs supplied cDNA or gDNA.

Germline V gene sequence: CDR1 SQVTM, CDR2 ANQGSEA. The CDR3 runs to 14 residues. V lost 4 bases and J lost 3; bases outside the gene matches: 7. Clones were read by immunoSEQ multiplex PCR, and TCRdb kept only the in-frame ones, dropping some. The sample holds around 200,000 clones, roughly 80% seen once. This chain uses TRBV29-1 with TRBJ1-2; 8 positions agree with TRBD1. Sequencing used peripheral blood. The TCR was taken from a man aged 50-59 years with active or convalescent COVID-19. The CDR3 is CSVAGGPPHYGYTF. Here the CDR3 DNA reads TGCAGCGTTGCAGGGGGCCCTCCCCACTATGGCTACACCTTC.